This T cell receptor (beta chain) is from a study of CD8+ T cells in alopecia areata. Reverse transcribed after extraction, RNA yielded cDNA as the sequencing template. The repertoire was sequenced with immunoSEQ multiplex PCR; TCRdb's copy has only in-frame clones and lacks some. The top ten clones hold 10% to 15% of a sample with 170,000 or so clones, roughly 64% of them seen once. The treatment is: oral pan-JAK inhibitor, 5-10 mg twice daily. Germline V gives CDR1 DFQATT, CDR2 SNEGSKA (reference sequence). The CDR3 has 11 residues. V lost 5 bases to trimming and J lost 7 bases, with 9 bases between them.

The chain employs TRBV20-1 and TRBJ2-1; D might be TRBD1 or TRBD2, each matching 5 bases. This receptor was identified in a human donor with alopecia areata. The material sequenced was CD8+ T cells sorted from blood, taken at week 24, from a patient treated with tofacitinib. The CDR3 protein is CSAPWGNEQFF. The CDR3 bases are TGCAGTGCTCCCTGGGGGAATGAGCAGTTCTTC.